The 5 T cell receptor beta chains given below trace back to one sample, sequenced in a study of T cells in women clearing cervical HPV infection. Libraries were prepared by immunoSEQ multiplex PCR; TCRdb keeps only in-frame clonotypes and omits some of them. The table lists approximately 18,000 clones. Sequenced sample: blood buffy coat. These receptor sequences come from a woman aged 18 to 75 with a cervical HPV16 infection that either progressed to CIN3+ or cleared (not recorded which).

A remark on this clone: The read is 3 residues too short to cover the CDR3 end, so that end is filled in from the germline J gene. This chain connects TRBV6-1 to TRBJ1-2, with TRBD1 matching 9 bases. This CDR3 is 16 amino acids long. V lost 0 bases and J lost 2; bases outside the gene matches: 4. Looked up from germline, CDR1 is MNHNS and CDR2 is SASEGT. CDR3 residues: CASSEAGTGWNYGYTF. Partial CDR3 DNA: TGTGCCAGCAGTGAAGCCGGGACAGGGTGGAACTATGGC.

Of note for this clone: Coverage ceases 3 residues before the CDR3 finishes, and the germline J gene fills in the end. The chain recombines TRBV7-2 with TRBJ2-3, with D unresolved. Trimming took off 3 bases at V and 6 bases at J, with 16 bases between the two ends. This CDR3 contains 15 residues. Looked up from germline, CDR1 is SGHTA and CDR2 is FQGNSA. The sequenced part of the CDR3 DNA is TGTGCCAGCAGCTTTTATAGTGCGGTTGACGATACG. Translating it yields CASSFYSAVDDT. In full, the CDR3 reads CASSFYSAVDDTQYF.

Note on this clone: Sequencing ends 3 residues short of the CDR3 end; the germline J gene provides the rest. The chain has TRBV5-1 and TRBJ2-5; 7 bases fit TRBD1. J lost 3 bases, V lost 3 bases, and 5 bases had no gene match. This CDR3 contains 14 residues. Germline CDR1 is SGHRS and CDR2 is YFSETQ. Partial CDR3 DNA: TGCGCCAGCAGCTACTTGGGACAGAAAGAGACC. Translated: CASSYLGQKET. The whole CDR3 is CASSYLGQKETQYF.

Notes on this clone: Read coverage stops 3 residues before the CDR3 terminus; the germline J gene supplies the remainder. The V and J genes are TRBV2 and TRBJ2-1, with 7 nucleotides matching TRBD1. Per germline, CDR1 SNHLY and CDR2 FYNNEI. CDR3 length equals 14 residues. The V segment lost 7 bases and the J segment 4 bases; nucleotides outside the gene matches: 7. The CDR3 bases that were read are TGTGCCAGCAAGTGGGCAGGGGGTTACAATGAG. Residues: CASKWAGGYNE. The whole CDR3 protein reads CASKWAGGYNEQFF.

Points on this clone: From the germline J gene comes the end of the CDR3, since the read stops 3 residues before it. The chain couples TRBV3-1 (or the pseudogene TRBV3-2) to TRBJ1-2; 9 bases are shared with TRBD1. Per the germline V gene, CDR1 is LGHDT and CDR2 is YNNKEL (reference sequence). The CDR3 sequence is 13 residues long. The J segment lost 7 bases and the V segment lost 5 bases, leaving 5 bases of the junction unmatched. The DNA read from the CDR3 is TGTGCCAGCAGCGAGGACAGGGGCCGTGGC. Translated: CASSEDRGRG. The whole CDR3 sequence reads CASSEDRGRGYTF.